What follows are 22 T cell receptor beta chains derived from one specimen sequenced in a study of blood T cell repertoires in COVID-19 (dated by TCRdb to about 2020). The receptor library was made with the immunoSEQ multiplex PCR assay. TCRdb re-hosts the immuneACCESS table, in-frame sequences only. Its copies lack some clones; in the studies checked, an unresolved V gene accounts for under half of them, and the cause for the rest is not known. The sample table records some 400,000 clones; approximately 77% of these occur just once. About 1% of the sample comes from the top ten. The sample comprised peripheral blood. All receptors come from a human donor with acute or convalescent COVID-19. The donor label of this sample is uncertain.

This clone was seen more than once but under ten times. The chain employs TRBV4-1 and TRBJ1-5; the match to TRBD1 covers 7 bases. Germline V CDR1 and CDR2: MGHRA, YSYEKL. The CDR3 runs 18 residues. V lost 1 base to trimming and J lost 0 bases; unmatched junction nucleotides: 9. The CDR3 loop reads CASSQVFGTDLSNQPQHF. As DNA, the CDR3 is TGCGCCAGCAGCCAAGTATTCGGGACAGACCTTAGCAATCAGCCCCAGCATTTT.

The chain employs TRBV10-1 and TRBJ2-1, with 10 bases identical to TRBD1. Germline-derived CDR1 and CDR2 are WNHNN and SYGVQD (reference sequence). V lost 7 bases and J lost 8; bases outside the gene matches: 8. The CDR3 totals 14 residues. CDR3 sequence reads: CASTPTGGEDEQFF. CDR3 DNA: TGCGCCAGCACTCCGACAGGGGGCGAAGATGAGCAGTTCTTC.

This chain joins TRBV28 and TRBJ1-1; 7 nucleotides align to TRBD1. The J segment lost 1 base and the V segment lost 11 bases, leaving 7 bases of the junction unmatched. Germline lookup yields CDR1 MDHEN and CDR2 SYDVKM. The length of the CDR3 is 13 residues. As DNA, the CDR3 is TGTGCCGTTCCGGGACAGCGGAACACTGAAGCTTTCTTT. It encodes CAVPGQRNTEAFF.

J is TRBJ2-1 and V is TRBV9; D is possibly TRBD1 (6 bases). V gave up 0 bases and J gave up 9 bases, with 19 bases separating them. This CDR3 spans 16 amino acids. CDR1 and CDR2 (germline): SGDLS, YYNGEE. The CDR3 DNA reads as TGTGCCAGCAGCGTAGTGCAGGGGATAATAAGTGGTGAGCAGTTCTTC. The encoded protein is CASSVVQGIISGEQFF.

J is TRBJ1-4 and V is TRBV10-2; unclear D gene. The CDR3 sequence is 14 residues long. The V end lost 6 bases, the J end lost 3 bases, and 11 bases lay between the germline ends. Germline loops: CDR1 WSHSY, CDR2 SAAADI. CDR3 nucleotides: TGCGCCAGCAGGGGTGGGAGCTCTAATGAAAAACTGTTTTTT. Translation gives CASRGGSSNEKLFF.

The CDR3 protein is CAISRQGAGYGYTF. Written as DNA, the CDR3 is TGTGCCATCAGCAGACAGGGGGCTGGCTATGGCTACACCTTC. The chain is built from TRBV10-3 and TRBJ1-2, with 10 bases aligning to TRBD1. V was pared by 6 bases and J by 4 bases, with 5 bases of the junction left unmatched. The CDR3 consists of 14 residues. CDR1 ENHRY and CDR2 SYGVKD come from the germline V gene.

The chain couples TRBV11-2 to TRBJ2-7; 7 nucleotides line up with TRBD2. The V gene's germline CDR1 is SGHAT and CDR2 FQNNGV. V was clipped by 2 bases and J by 6 bases; unmatched bases: 4. The CDR3 contains 13 residues. This CDR3 is CASSLSWEGEQYF. DNA for the CDR3: TGTGCCAGCAGCTTATCTTGGGAGGGCGAGCAGTACTTC.

In the case of this clone: Compared with germline, one end of the junction differs, possibly owing to a read error. V gene TRBV19 combines with J gene TRBJ1-5; TRBD1 agrees at 9 bases. Germline V lookup: CDR1 LNHDA, CDR2 SQIVND (reference sequence). The CDR3 sequence is 16 residues long. Here the CDR3 reads CASSIGKGQGNQPQHF. The CDR3 region has the DNA TGTGCCAGTAGTATAGGGAAGGGACAGGGCAACCAGCCCCAGCATTTT.

This clone appeared once. The chain has TRBV5-1 and TRBJ1-4; D is possibly TRBD1 (6 bases). The CDR3 contains 16 residues. V was trimmed by 1 base and J by 3 bases, leaving 13 bases between them. Germline CDR1 SGHRS, CDR2 YFSETQ. CDR3 in DNA: TGCGCCAGCAGCTTGAGTTGGGGGGGCGCTAATGAAAAACTGTTTTTT. Translated: CASSLSWGGANEKLFF.

The V and J genes are TRBV30 and TRBJ1-4; D is perhaps TRBD1 (6 bases). Germline loops: CDR1 GTSNPN, CDR2 SVGIG (reference sequence). The CDR3 has 13 residues. CDR3 coding DNA: TGTACCGGACAGAAGCCAACTAATGAAAAACTGTTTTTT. It yields the protein CTGQKPTNEKLFF.

This sequence joins TRBV29-1 and TRBJ1-4, with 9 bases identical to TRBD1. V lost 5 bases to trimming and J lost 8 bases; unmatched junction nucleotides: 6. From germline, CDR1 is SQVTM and CDR2 ANQGSEA. The CDR3 runs to 13 residues. Here the CDR3 reads CSVLQGAREKLFF. As DNA, the CDR3 is TGCAGCGTTCTACAGGGGGCTCGAGAAAAACTGTTTTTT.

This clone was recorded a few times. This sequence joins TRBV11-3 and TRBJ2-7, with TRBD1 matching 10 bases. Germline assignment: CDR1 SGHNT and CDR2 YENEEA. This CDR3 contains 13 residues. Trimming cost V 1 base and J 6 bases; bases outside gene matches: 0. The CDR3 is CASSLGTGGEQYF. The CDR3 DNA reads as TGTGCCAGCAGCTTAGGGACAGGGGGCGAGCAGTACTTC. Full variable domain (rest looked up from reference TRBV11-3 and TRBJ2-7): EAGVVQSPRYKIIEKKQPVAFWCNPISGHNTLYWYLQNLGQGPELLIRYENEEAVDDSQLPKDRFSAERLKGVDSTLKIQPAELGDSAVYLCASSLGTGGEQYFGPGTRLTVT.

V usage is TRBV10-3 and J usage is TRBJ2-7; the D is unclear. This CDR3 comprises 14 residues. The germline V gene has CDR1 ENHRY and CDR2 SYGVKD. V was cut by 2 bases and J by 3 bases, with 11 bases left in between. Here the CDR3 reads CAISETSVNYEQYF. In DNA form, the CDR3 reads TGTGCCATCAGTGAGACCAGCGTAAACTACGAGCAGTACTTC.

The gene calls are TRBV5-6 and TRBJ1-2; no firm D call. Germline V gene lookup returns CDR1 SGHDT and CDR2 YYEEEE. Trimming pared 1 base from V and 2 bases from J, leaving 9 bases between. The CDR3 contains 14 residues. In DNA form, the CDR3 reads TGTGCCAGCAGCTTGACCAGTCTGAACTATGGCTACACCTTC. Protein sequence: CASSLTSLNYGYTF.

This clone was detected once. This chain uses TRBV18 with TRBJ2-2, with TRBD2 matching over 10 bases. Germline trimming cut 6 bases from V and 2 bases from J; bases unmatched to any gene: 6. The CDR3 length is 16 residues. Germline CDR1 reads KGHSH; CDR2 reads LQKENI. DNA for the CDR3: TGTGCCAGCTCCCGGACTAGCGGAGTAAACACCGGGGAGCTGTTTTTT. Its translation is CASSRTSGVNTGELFF.

The gene calls are TRBV6-1 and TRBJ2-5, with D maybe TRBD2 (5 bases). The CDR3 covers 16 residues. Trimming cost V 3 bases and J 4 bases, with 18 bases left between them. Germline values: CDR1 MNHNS, CDR2 SASEGT. The CDR3 loop reads CASSENVGVFAETQYF. The CDR3 DNA sequence: TGTGCCAGCAGTGAGAATGTCGGGGTATTTGCAGAGACCCAGTACTTC.

The chain uses TRBV9 and TRBJ1-1; D call uncertain. This CDR3 contains 13 residues. The germline V and J ends were trimmed by 1 base and 1 base, with 5 bases remaining between them. CDR1 SGDLS and CDR2 YYNGEE come from the germline V gene. The CDR3 coding sequence is TGTGCCAGCAGCGTATACGGGAACACTGAAGCTTTCTTT. This sequence encodes CASSVYGNTEAFF.

This clone was seen more than once but under ten times. This CDR3 reads CASSASPSGNTIYF. DNA for the CDR3: TGTGCCAGCAGTGCGAGCCCCTCTGGAAACACCATATATTTT. V is TRBV2 and J is TRBJ1-3, with unresolved D. This CDR3 comprises 14 residues. V lost 4 bases and J 0 bases, leaving 7 bases between the germline ends. Per germline, CDR1 SNHLY and CDR2 FYNNEI.

This rearrangement joins TRBV30 to TRBJ1-5, with D possibly TRBD1 on 5 matching bases. The V end was cut by 1 base, the J end by 7 bases, with 14 bases between. The germline V gene encodes CDR1 GTSNPN and CDR2 SVGIG (reference sequence). The CDR3 loop spans 14 amino acids. The CDR3 sequence: CAWSGSGPRQPQHF. In nucleotides, the CDR3 is TGTGCCTGGAGTGGTTCAGGGCCCAGACAGCCCCAGCATTTT.

CDR3 nucleotides: TGTGCCAGCAGTTCACAGGGGTCCAACACCGGGGAGCTGTTTTTT. This sequence encodes CASSSQGSNTGELFF. V and J are TRBV2 and TRBJ2-2; TRBD1 aligns across 7 bases. Losses at the gene ends were 5 bases for V and 2 bases for J; bases not matched to a gene: 5. Germline V gene sequence: CDR1 SNHLY, CDR2 FYNNEI. The CDR3 has 15 amino acids.

V usage is TRBV18 and J usage is TRBJ1-3; possibly TRBD1 for D (6 bases). V lost 3 bases to trimming and J lost 0 bases, with 9 bases between them. This CDR3 is 15 amino acids long. Germline V gene sequence: CDR1 KGHSH, CDR2 LQKENI. CDR3: CASSPWDNSGNTIYF. The CDR3 DNA reads as TGTGCCAGCTCACCTTGGGACAACTCTGGAAACACCATATATTTT.

CDR3 sequence (DNA): TGCGCCAGCAGAAACTCCGGGACTAGCGGGGAGCAGTACTTC. It specifies CASRNSGTSGEQYF. This chain connects TRBV5-1 to TRBJ2-7; 12 bases match TRBD2. CDR1 SGHRS and CDR2 YFSETQ come from the germline V gene. The J segment lost 7 bases and the V segment lost 5 bases, leaving 7 bases of the junction unmatched. This CDR3 region has 14 residues.